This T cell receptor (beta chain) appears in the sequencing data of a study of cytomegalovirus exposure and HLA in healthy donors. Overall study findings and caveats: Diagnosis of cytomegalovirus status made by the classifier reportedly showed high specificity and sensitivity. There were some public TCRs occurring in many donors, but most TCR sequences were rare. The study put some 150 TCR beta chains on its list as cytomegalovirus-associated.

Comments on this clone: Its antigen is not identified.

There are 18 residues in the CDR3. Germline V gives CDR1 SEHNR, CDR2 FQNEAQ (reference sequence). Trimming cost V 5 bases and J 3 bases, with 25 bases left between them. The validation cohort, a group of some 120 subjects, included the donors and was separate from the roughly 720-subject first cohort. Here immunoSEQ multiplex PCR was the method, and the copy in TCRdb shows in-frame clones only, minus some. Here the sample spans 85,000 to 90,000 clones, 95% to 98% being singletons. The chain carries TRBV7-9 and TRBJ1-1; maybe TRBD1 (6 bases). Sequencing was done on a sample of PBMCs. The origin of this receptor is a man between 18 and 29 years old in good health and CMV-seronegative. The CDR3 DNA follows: TGTGCCAGCAGCCAAGAAAATAACAGGGTTTTGAAGGACACTGAAGCTTTCTTT. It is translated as CASSQENNRVLKDTEAFF. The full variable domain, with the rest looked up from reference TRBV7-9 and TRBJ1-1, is DTGVSQNPRHKITKRGQNVTFRCDPISEHNRLYWYRQTLGQGPEFLTYFQNEAQLEKSRLLSDRFSAERPKGSFSTLEIQRTEQGDSAMYLCASSQENNRVLKDTEAFFGQGTRLTVV.